The clone carrying this T cell receptor beta chain was counted a few times. As yet, its antigen is unknown. CDR3 length equals 14 residues. CDR1 is MDHEN, CDR2 SYDVKM, per germline. The trim removed 3 bases at V and 5 bases at J, leaving 3 bases unmatched. This specimen comes from a study of human T cells and chemical hapten exposure. Study details: Diphenylcyclopropenone doses were given weekly to the scalps of patients across the roughly 23-week study. Overall study results and limits: With DPC sensitization, TCRs exceeding 1 in 1000 frequency showed no change. Healthy people's immune response may differ from that of the donors, who had alopecia.

TCRdb reprocessed the RACE reads with MiXCR, giving one entry per CDR3 protein. The sample holds nearly 80,000 distinct CDR3 sequences, 10% seen once. Indicated time point: patch test 1, 2 weeks after DPC sensitization. Treatment defined: therapeutic diphenylcyclopropenone sensitization with weekly scalp DPC. It was unfractionated whole blood from which total RNA was extracted. This TCR was recovered from a woman between 50 and 59 years old with alopecia areata. Some clones in this sample may be carry-over from other donors' samples. This chain connects TRBV28 to TRBJ1-1; 10 positions match TRBD1. Sample: whole blood, taken in connection with sensitization to the hapten diphenylcyclopropenone (DPC). CDR3 nucleotide sequence: TGTGCCAGCAGTTTCTTGGACAGGGGGACTGAAGCTTTCTTT. It specifies CASSFLDRGTEAFF.